What follows describes a single TCR beta chain. Its antigen remains undetermined. There are no base qualities to consult, and no much larger clone falls within one base. CDR1 MNHEY and CDR2 SMNVEV were looked up in the germline V gene (reference sequence). V sheds 6 bases and J sheds 3 bases, leaving 9 bases between their ends. Inclusive of the bounding cysteine and phenylalanine, the CDR3 is 13 residues long. Here the CDR3 DNA is all that survives: 39 bases in frame from base 1. The sample is drawn from a study of untreated major depressive disorder (dated by TCRdb to the late 2010s). General notes on the study: A cross-sectional case-control design was used to compare T cell phenotype and TCR repertoire between antidepressant-free major depressive disorder patients and individually matched non-depressed controls. Sequencing followed up flow-cytometry Vbeta 5.1, Vbeta 11 and Vbeta 22 usage differences observed in the whole cohort.

Each depressed patient was matched pairwise with a non-depressed control on sex, age, current smoking status and body mass index. Every participant in the study was of European descent. A DSM-IV diagnosis of major depressive disorder and a Hamilton Rating Scale for Depression score of at least 18 were present in all patients. Before enrollment, patients had taken no psychiatric medication, antidepressants included, for at least 8 weeks. Depression severity among patients ranged from moderate to severe. All participants were excluded for major medical conditions, Axis I/II comorbidities, regular medication or illicit drug use, or drinking over 100 g alcohol weekly. From each participant, around 30 ml of peripheral blood was collected into EDTA tubes. CD4+ T cells were purified from thawed PBMCs by magnetic negative selection with the BD IMag Human CD4 T Lymphocyte Enrichment Set. Flow cytometry confirmed that the CD4+ enrichment method typically gave 85% to 95% purity. A subgroup of about 5 case-control pairs, chosen blind to chemokine receptor expression and flow-cytometric repertoire skewing results, underwent TCRbeta sequencing. All blood samples were collected in the morning at 8:00 a.m., and PBMCs were isolated by Ficoll-Hypaque gradient centrifugation. PBMCs were cryopreserved by gradual cooling to -80°C and stored in liquid nitrogen until assayed.

The Qiagen DNeasy Blood and Tissue Kit was used to extract total genomic DNA from purified CD4+ T cells. The TCRbeta CDR3 region, defined according to IMGT, was amplified and sequenced using immunoSEQ immunosequencing protocols. The published analysis was carried out like this. Preprocessing of raw sequence data for PCR and sequencing error correction was performed by the immunoSEQ service. The sequence data were imported into the immunoSEQ Analyzer and were further analyzed using VDJtools v1.0.7. The paired Wilcoxon signed-rank test was used to test differences between patients and controls. TCRdb holds this immuneACCESS table with in-frame rearrangements only. Some clones are missing; in checked studies, unresolved V genes explain under half, and the rest has no known cause. The DNA gave D and trimming, while V, J and clone size come from that table. This sample holds 20,000 or so clones; about 92% were observed only once. The ten largest make up approximately 0.6% of the sample.

The paper's findings and limits, for the study overall: In every sequenced subject, the top five TRBV05-01 clones were all identified as private clones. The sequencing comparisons used one-tailed planned tests on only three preselected Vbeta families. Because of the strict matching and exclusion criteria, the study sample was comparatively small, which limits how generalizable the findings are. In CD4+ T cells, sequencing confirmed that depressed patients used TRBV05-01 (Vbeta 5.1) more than controls did, with a one-tailed test giving p = 0.040. In the sequencing data, TRBV25-01 and TRBV02-01 usage matched the flow-cytometry pattern but was not statistically significant.

This sequence was found in a woman in her thirties or forties with major depressive disorder. Recombination connected TRBV27 to TRBJ2-1; a confident D gene designation cannot be given. Sequenced: CD4+ T cells from PBMCs. The bases read TGTGCCAGCAGATGGAAGAACTACAATGAGCAGTTCTTC. It specifies CASRWKNYNEQFF.